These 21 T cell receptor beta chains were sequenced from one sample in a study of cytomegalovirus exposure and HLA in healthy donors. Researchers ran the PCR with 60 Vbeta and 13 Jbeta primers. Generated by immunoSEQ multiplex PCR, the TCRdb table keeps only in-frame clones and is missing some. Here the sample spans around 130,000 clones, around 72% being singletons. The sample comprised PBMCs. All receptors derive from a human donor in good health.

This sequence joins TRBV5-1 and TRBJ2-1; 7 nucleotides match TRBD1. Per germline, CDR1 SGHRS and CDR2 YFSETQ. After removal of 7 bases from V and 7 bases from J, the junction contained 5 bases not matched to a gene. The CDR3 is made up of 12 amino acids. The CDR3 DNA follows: TGCGCCAGCGAGGGGGCTAGAAATGAGCAGTTCTTC. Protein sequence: CASEGARNEQFF. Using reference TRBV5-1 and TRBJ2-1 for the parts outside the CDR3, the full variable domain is KAGVTQTPRYLIKTRGQQVTLSCSPISGHRSVSWYQQTPGQGLQFLFEYFSETQRNKGNFPGRFSGRQFSNSRSEMNVSTLELGDSALYLCASEGARNEQFFGPGTRLTVL.

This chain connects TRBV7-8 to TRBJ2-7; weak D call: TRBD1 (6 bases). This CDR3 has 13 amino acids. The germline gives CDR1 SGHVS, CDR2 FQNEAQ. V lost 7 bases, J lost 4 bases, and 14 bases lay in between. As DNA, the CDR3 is TGTGCCAGCAAGCCCCTAGGGGGTTACGAGCAGTACTTC. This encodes CASKPLGGYEQYF.

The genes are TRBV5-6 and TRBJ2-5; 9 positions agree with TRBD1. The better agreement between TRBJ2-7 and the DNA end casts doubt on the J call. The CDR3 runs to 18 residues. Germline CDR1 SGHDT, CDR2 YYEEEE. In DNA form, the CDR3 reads TGTGCCAGCAGCTTGGCAAGAAAGACCGGGACAGGGTACGGCGAGCAGTACTTC. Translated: CASSLARKTGTGYGEQYF.

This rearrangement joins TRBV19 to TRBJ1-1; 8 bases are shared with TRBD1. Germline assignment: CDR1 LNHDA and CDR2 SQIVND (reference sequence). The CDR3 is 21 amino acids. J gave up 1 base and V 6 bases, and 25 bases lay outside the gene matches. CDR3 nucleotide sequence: TGTGCCAGTAGCCTGCCCTCGGGATCTGGACAGGGAATAGGTTCGAACACTGAAGCTTTCTTT. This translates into CASSLPSGSGQGIGSNTEAFF.

The CDR3 region has the DNA TGTGCCATCCAGGGAACAGGGGGCGGTTCACCCCTCCACTTT. Translated: CAIQGTGGGSPLHF. The V gene is TRBV10-3, the J gene TRBJ1-6; 9 bases match TRBD1. Germline V gives CDR1 ENHRY, CDR2 SYGVKD. Trimming cost V 8 bases and J 9 bases; bases outside gene matches: 8. CDR3 length: 14 residues.

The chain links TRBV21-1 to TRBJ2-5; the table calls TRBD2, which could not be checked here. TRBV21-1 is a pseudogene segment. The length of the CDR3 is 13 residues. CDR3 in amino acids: CASVSGEVFEQYF. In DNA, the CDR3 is TGTGCCAGCGTTTCGGGAGAAGTGTTTGAGCAGTACTTC.

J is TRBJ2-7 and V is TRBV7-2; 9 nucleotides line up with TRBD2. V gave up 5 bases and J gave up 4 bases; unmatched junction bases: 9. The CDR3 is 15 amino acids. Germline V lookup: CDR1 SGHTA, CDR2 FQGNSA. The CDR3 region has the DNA TGTGCCAGCAGCCTGGCGGCTAGCGGGACATACGAGCAGTACTTC. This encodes CASSLAASGTYEQYF.

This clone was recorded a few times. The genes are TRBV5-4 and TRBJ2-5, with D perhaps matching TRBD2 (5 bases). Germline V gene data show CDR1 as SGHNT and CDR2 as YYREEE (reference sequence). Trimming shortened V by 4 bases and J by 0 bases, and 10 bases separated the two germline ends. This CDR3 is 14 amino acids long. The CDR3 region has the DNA TGTGCCAGCAGCCCGGGGTCACACCAAGAGACCCAGTACTTC. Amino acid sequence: CASSPGSHQETQYF.

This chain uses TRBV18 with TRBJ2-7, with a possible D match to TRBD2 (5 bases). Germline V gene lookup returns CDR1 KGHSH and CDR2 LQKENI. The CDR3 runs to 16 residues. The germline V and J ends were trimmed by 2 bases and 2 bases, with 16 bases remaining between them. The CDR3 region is CASSPSGITATYEQYF. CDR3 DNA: TGTGCCAGCTCACCAAGCGGTATCACGGCTACCTACGAGCAGTACTTC.

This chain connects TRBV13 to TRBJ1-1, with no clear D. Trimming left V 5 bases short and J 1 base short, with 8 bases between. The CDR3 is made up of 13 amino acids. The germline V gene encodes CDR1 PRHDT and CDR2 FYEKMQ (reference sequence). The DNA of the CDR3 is TGTGCCAGCAGCCTCGACACGAACACTGAAGCTTTCTTT. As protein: CASSLDTNTEAFF.

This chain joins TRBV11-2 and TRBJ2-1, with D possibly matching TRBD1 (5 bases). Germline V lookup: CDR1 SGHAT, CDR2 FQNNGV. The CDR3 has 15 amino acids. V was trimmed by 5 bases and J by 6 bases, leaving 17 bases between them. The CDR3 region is CASSQVRARPNEQFF. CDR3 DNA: TGTGCCAGCAGCCAGGTCAGGGCCCGTCCCAATGAGCAGTTCTTC.

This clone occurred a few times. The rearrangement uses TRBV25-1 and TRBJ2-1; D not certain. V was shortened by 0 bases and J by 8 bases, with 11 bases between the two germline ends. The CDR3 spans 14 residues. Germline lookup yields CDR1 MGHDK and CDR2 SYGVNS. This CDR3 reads CASSEYLIGHEQFF. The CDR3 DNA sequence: TGTGCCAGCAGTGAATATCTCATTGGGCATGAGCAGTTCTTC.

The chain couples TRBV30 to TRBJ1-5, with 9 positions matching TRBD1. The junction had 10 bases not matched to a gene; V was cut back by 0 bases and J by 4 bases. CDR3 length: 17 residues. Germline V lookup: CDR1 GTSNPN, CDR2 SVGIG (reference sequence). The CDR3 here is CAWSVGFGTGWNQPQHF. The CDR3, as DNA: TGTGCCTGGAGTGTAGGGTTCGGGACAGGGTGGAATCAGCCCCAGCATTTT.

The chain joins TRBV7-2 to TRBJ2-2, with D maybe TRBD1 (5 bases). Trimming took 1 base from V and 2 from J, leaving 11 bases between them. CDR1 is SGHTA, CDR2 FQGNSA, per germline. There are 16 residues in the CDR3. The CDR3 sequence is CASSLVATANTGELFF. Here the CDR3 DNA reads TGTGCCAGCAGCTTAGTGGCGACAGCTAACACCGGGGAGCTGTTTTTT.

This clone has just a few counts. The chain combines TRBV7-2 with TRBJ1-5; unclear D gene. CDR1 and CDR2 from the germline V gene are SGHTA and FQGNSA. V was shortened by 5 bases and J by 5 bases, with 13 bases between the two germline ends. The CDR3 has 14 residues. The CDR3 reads CASSPRAGDQPQHF. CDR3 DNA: TGTGCCAGCAGCCCACGTGCGGGTGATCAGCCCCAGCATTTT. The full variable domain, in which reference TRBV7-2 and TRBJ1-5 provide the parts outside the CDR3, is GAGVSQSPSNKVTEKGKDVELRCDPISGHTALYWYRQSLGQGLEFLIYFQGNSAPDKSGLPSDRFSAERTGGSVSTLTIQRTQQEDSAVYLCASSPRAGDQPQHFGDGTRLSIL.

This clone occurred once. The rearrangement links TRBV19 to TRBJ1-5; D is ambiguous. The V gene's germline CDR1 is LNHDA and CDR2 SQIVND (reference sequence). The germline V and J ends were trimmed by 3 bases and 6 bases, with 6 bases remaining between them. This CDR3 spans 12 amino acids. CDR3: CASSILSQPQHF. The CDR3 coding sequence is TGTGCCAGTAGTATCCTTTCTCAGCCCCAGCATTTT.

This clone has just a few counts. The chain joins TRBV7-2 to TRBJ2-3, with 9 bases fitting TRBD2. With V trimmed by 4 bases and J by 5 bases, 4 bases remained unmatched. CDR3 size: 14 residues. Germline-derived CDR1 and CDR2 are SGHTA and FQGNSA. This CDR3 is CASSSSGGIDTQYF. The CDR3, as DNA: TGTGCCAGCAGCTCCAGCGGGGGGATAGATACGCAGTATTTT.

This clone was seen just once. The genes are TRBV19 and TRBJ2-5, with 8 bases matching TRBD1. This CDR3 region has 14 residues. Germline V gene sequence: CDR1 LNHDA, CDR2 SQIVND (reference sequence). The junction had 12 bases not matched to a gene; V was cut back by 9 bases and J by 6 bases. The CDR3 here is CASGWTGSEKTQYF. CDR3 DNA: TGTGCCAGCGGATGGACAGGGAGTGAGAAGACCCAGTACTTC.

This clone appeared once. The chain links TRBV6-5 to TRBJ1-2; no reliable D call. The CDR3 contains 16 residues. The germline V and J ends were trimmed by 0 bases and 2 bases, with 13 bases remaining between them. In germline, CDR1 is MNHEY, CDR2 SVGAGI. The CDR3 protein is CASSYSNGIGNYGYTF. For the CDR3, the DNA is TGTGCCAGCAGTTACTCGAACGGTATCGGGAACTATGGCTACACCTTC.

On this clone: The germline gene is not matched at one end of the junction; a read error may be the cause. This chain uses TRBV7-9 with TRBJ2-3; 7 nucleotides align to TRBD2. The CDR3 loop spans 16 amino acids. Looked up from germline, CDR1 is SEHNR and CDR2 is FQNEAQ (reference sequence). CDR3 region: CSSTSPGRGSTDTQYF. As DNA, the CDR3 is TGTTCCAGCACCTCTCCTGGGAGGGGTAGCACAGATACGCAGTATTTT. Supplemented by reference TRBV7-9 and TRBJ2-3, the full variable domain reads DTGVSQNPRHKITKRGQNVTFRCDPISEHNRLYWYRQTLGQGPEFLTYFQNEAQLEKSRLLSDRFSAERPKGSFSTLEIQRTEQGDSAMYLCSSTSPGRGSTDTQYFGPGTRLTVL.

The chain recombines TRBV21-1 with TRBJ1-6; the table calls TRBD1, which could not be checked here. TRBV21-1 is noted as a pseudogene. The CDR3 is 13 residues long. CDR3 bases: TGTGCCAGCGGACAGGGCGGAAATTCACCCCTCCACTTT. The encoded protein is CASGQGGNSPLHF.